This T cell receptor beta chain derives from a study of cytomegalovirus exposure and HLA in healthy donors. As regards this clone: Since no conserved phenylalanine or tryptophan closes the CDR3, a read error is the likely cause.

V was clipped by 1 base and J by 4 bases; unmatched bases: 12. The CDR3 has 17 amino acids. Per germline, CDR1 SGHVS and CDR2 FNYEAQ. The PCR had 60 Vbeta and 13 Jbeta primers. Profiling relied on immunoSEQ multiplex PCR, and the TCRdb table lists in-frame clones only, not all of them. This table has approximately 250,000 clones, just under 80% appearing once. The sequenced material came from PBMCs. The J gene is TRBJ1-2, the V gene TRBV7-6, with 7 nucleotides matching TRBD1. The origin of this receptor is a boy between 10 and 17 years old in good health and CMV-seronegative. The CDR3 DNA reads as TGTGCCAGCAGCTTAGGGGACAGTTACCTTCCCAGCTATGGCTACACCCTC. Translating it yields CASSLGDSYLPSYGYTL.